The T cell receptor beta chain described here comes from a study of blood T cell repertoires in COVID-19. Study-wide background: Samples came from the United States, Italy and Spain, spanning acute and convalescent COVID-19. PBMCs, B-cell-depleted T cells, or T cells were the source of the cDNA or gDNA that made up the material.

This CDR3 contains 13 residues. The germline CDR1 and CDR2 sequences are SGHTA and FQGNSA. Deletions cut 1 base from V and 8 bases from J, with 8 bases between. As handled by the study authors: Counts of nucleated cells, estimated from reference gene primer amplification, were obtained. Clones were read by immunoSEQ multiplex PCR, and TCRdb kept only the in-frame ones, dropping some. Clone size and V and J calls were adopted from that table, with D and trimming inferred from the DNA. This sample has about 350,000 clones, with about nine tenths found just once. While infection was still active, Seattle patients were enrolled and then followed longitudinally.

V gene TRBV7-2 combines with J gene TRBJ2-2; possibly TRBD2 for D (6 bases). Material: peripheral blood. This receptor was identified in a man between 25 and 39 years old with COVID-19, enrolled during active disease. The CDR3 is CASSLGREGELFF. The CDR3, as DNA: TGTGCCAGCAGCTTAGGTCGGGAGGGGGAGCTGTTTTTT.